The entry below gives a single T cell receptor beta chain sequence along with its context. This specimen comes from a study of cytomegalovirus exposure and HLA in healthy donors. Sampled while nominally healthy, donors likely had unrecorded immune exposures. Germline V gene data show CDR1 as LGHNT and CDR2 as FRNRAP. The CDR3 has 17 amino acids. The trim removed 4 bases at V and 5 bases at J, leaving 10 bases unmatched. PCR involved 60 Vbeta and 13 Jbeta primers. Some clones are missing from TCRdb's copy, which holds only in-frame ones; the method was immunoSEQ multiplex PCR. The sample includes 150,000 or so clones, about 80% of them seen just once.

The chain recombines TRBV12-5 with TRBJ2-1; 11 bases fit TRBD2. Sequenced material: PBMCs. This TCR was sampled from a woman aged 40 to 55 in good health and CMV-seronegative. CDR3: CASGSIKGTSGNNEQFF. For the CDR3, the DNA is TGTGCTAGTGGTTCGATTAAAGGGACTAGCGGTAACAATGAGCAGTTCTTC. The complete variable domain, with remaining parts taken from reference TRBV12-5 and TRBJ2-1, reads DARVTQTPRHKVTEMGQEVTMRCQPILGHNTVFWYRQTMMQGLELLAYFRNRAPLDDSGMPKDRFSAEMPDATLATLKIQPSEPRDSAVYFCASGSIKGTSGNNEQFFGPGTRLTVL.